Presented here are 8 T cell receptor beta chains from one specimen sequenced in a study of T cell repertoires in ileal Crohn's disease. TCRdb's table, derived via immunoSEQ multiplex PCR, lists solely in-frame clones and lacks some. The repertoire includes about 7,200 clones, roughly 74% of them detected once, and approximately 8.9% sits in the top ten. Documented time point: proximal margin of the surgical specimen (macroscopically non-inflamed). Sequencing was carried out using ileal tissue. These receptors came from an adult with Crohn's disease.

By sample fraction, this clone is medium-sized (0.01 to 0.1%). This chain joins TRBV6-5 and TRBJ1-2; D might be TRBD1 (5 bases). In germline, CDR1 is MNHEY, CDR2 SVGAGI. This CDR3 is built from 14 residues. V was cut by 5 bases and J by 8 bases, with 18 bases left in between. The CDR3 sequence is CASSVGTGRGGYTF. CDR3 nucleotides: TGTGCCAGCAGTGTGGGGACCGGACGAGGGGGCTACACCTTC.

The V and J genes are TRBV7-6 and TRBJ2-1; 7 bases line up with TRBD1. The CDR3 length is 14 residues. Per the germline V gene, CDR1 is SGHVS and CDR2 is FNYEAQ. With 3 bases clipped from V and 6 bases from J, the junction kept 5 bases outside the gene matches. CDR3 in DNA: TGTGCCAGCAGCTTGGCAGGGGGAGTCAATGAGCAGTTCTTC. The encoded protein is CASSLAGGVNEQFF.

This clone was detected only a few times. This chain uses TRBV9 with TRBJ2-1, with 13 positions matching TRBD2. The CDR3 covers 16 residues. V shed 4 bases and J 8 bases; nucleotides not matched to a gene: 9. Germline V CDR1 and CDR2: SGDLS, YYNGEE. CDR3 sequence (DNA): TGTGCCAGCAGCACAAGGACTAGCGGGAGACTGGATGAGCAGTTCTTC. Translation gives CASSTRTSGRLDEQFF.

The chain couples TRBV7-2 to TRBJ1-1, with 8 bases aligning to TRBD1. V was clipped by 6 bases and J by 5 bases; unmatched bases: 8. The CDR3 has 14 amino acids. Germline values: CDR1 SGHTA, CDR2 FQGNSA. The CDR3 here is CASSYGQGETEAFF. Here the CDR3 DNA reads TGTGCCAGCAGTTACGGACAGGGAGAAACTGAAGCTTTCTTT.

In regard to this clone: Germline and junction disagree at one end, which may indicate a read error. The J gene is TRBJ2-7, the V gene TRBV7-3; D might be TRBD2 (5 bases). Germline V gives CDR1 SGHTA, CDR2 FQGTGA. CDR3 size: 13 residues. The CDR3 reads CASSSVAVLGVNF. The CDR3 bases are TGTGCCAGCAGCTCCGTTGCGGTCTTGGGAGTTAACTTC.

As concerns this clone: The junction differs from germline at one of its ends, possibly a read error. CDR3 region: CASSSLRQGGNSEAFF. The CDR3 DNA is TGTGCCAGCAGCTCGTTGCGACAGGGAGGGAACTCTGAAGCTTTCTTT. The chain uses TRBV7-3 and TRBJ1-1; 7 bases agree with TRBD1. CDR1 is SGHTA and CDR2 is FQGTGA in the germline V gene. The CDR3 length is 16 residues.

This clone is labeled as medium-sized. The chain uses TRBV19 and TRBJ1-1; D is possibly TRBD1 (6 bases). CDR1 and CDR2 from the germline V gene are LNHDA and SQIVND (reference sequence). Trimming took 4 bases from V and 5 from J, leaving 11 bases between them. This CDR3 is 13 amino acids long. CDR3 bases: TGTGCCAGTAGTACCACAGGGAAGACTGAAGCTTTCTTT. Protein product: CASSTTGKTEAFF.

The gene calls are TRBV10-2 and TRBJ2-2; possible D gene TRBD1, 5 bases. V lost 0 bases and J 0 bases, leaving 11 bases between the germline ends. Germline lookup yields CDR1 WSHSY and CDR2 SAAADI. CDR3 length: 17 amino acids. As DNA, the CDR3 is TGCGCCAGCAGTGAGTCAAGGGGTGGAGCGAACACCGGGGAGCTGTTTTTT. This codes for CASSESRGGANTGELFF.